The 8 T cell receptor beta chains presented below share a single source sample, sequenced in a study of monozygotic twins with inflammatory bowel disease. Reanalyzing the 5' RACE reads, TCRdb keeps one entry per CDR3 protein, without DNA. The sample data list 150,000 to 200,000 distinct CDR3 sequences. Sequences were obtained from blood. The source is a human donor with ulcerative colitis or Crohn's disease, or a healthy co-twin of an affected twin (not recorded which).

V is TRBV6-5 and J is TRBJ2-7. The CDR3 has 13 residues. Germline V gene lookup returns CDR1 MNHEY and CDR2 SVGAGI. This CDR3 is CASSYGSPYEQYF.

This chain links TRBV7-8 with TRBJ2-7; no DNA is available, so the TRBD1 call from TCRdb remains unchecked. This CDR3 is 16 amino acids long. Germline values: CDR1 SGHVS, CDR2 FQNEAQ. Here the CDR3 reads CASSLVGGASSYEQYF.

This chain links TRBV27 with TRBJ1-1; TCRdb reports TRBD1, a call that lacks DNA to check it against. The CDR3 is made up of 12 amino acids. Germline CDR1 and CDR2: MNHEY and SMNVEV (reference sequence). CDR3 amino acids: CASSSLGTEAFF.

The chain has TRBV3-1 and TRBJ1-5. This CDR3 contains 14 residues. Germline values: CDR1 LGHDT, CDR2 YNNKEL (reference sequence). The CDR3: CASSQGHNGQPQHF.

This sequence joins TRBV24-1 and TRBJ2-3; TCRdb calls TRBD2, which cannot be checked without DNA. Germline CDR1 reads KGHDR; CDR2 reads SFDVKD. CDR3 length equals 16 residues. The CDR3 region is CATSVKREGQTDTQYF.

The chain joins TRBV10-2 to TRBJ2-3; there is no DNA to check the TCRdb D call of TRBD2. Looked up from germline, CDR1 is WSHSY and CDR2 is SAAADI. The CDR3 runs to 14 residues. The CDR3 reads CASTSGRHGDTQYF.

V usage is TRBV5-1 and J usage is TRBJ2-1; with no DNA, the TCRdb D assignment of TRBD1 cannot be verified. Germline CDR1 is SGHRS and CDR2 is YFSETQ. This CDR3 has 16 amino acids. The chain's CDR3 is CASSLFRVSSYNEQFF. The full variable domain, completed using reference TRBV5-1 and TRBJ2-1, is KAGVTQTPRYLIKTRGQQVTLSCSPISGHRSVSWYQQTPGQGLQFLFEYFSETQRNKGNFPGRFSGRQFSNSRSEMNVSTLELGDSALYLCASSLFRVSSYNEQFFGPGTRLTVL.

V is TRBV12-3 or TRBV12-4 and J is TRBJ2-7. CDR3 length: 14 amino acids. Here the CDR3 reads CASSLNRGSYEQYF.